The clone carrying this T cell receptor beta chain was observed many times. The target antigen is unknown. The CDR3 consists of 15 residues. V trimming: 0 bases; J trimming: 1 base; junction bases outside the gene matches: 1. In germline, CDR1 is SGHRS, CDR2 YFSETQ. Molecular barcoding with unique molecular identifiers was used for the TCRbeta library. One entry per CDR3 protein, called by TCRdb with MiXCR from the PCR reads. The sample includes 250,000 to 400,000 distinct CDR3 sequences, 23% of them seen just once. The record originates from a study of T-cell reconstitution after alpha-beta-depleted transplantation in children. Study findings and constraints: By one year post-transplant, T-cell counts and diversity largely arose from T cells that were newly produced.

Here the sequenced sample was PBMCs, mostly from graft donor cells, taken 180 days after TCRalphabeta/CD19-depleted stem cell transplant. The sequence came from a male patient younger than 18 who had a stem cell transplant for acute lymphoblastic leukemia, so the T cells may come from the graft donor. The V gene is TRBV5-1, the J gene TRBJ2-1, with 7 positions matching TRBD1. The CDR3 coding sequence is TGCGCCAGCAGCTTGGCGGGACAGTCCTACAATGAGCAGTTCTTC. Encoded protein: CASSLAGQSYNEQFF.